This TCR beta chain stems from a study of regulatory T cells in long-lasting Graves disease. Looking at the study overall: Graves' patients, diagnosed recently, had received antithyroid drugs under 3 months.

HTBI primers from iRepertoire and Arm-PCR of CDR3 regions yielded the TCR beta libraries. Each CDR3 protein gets one entry after TCRdb re-called the multiplex PCR reads with MiXCR. Here the sample spans roughly 360,000 distinct CDR3 sequences, about an eighth being singletons. This clonotype was seen a few times. The antigen is undetermined. Time point specified: newly diagnosed GD, antithyroid drugs for less than 3 months. Extracted PBMC RNA gave rise to the TCR library. Study results and caveats: Owing to a sample size that was small, accuracy may have been reduced.

Germline V gives CDR1 MGHRA, CDR2 YSYEKL. CDR3 size: 14 residues. Trimming cost V 0 bases and J 8 bases, with 13 bases left between them. This same sample was also taken into another study, of T cells in Graves' hyperthyroidism and ophthalmopathy. That report notes: Among the patients, aged 18 to 65, hyperthyroidism was newly diagnosed and had lasted under 2 months. Within blood appeared most thyroid clonotypes that had expanded above 0.001.

This specimen consisted of peripheral blood mononuclear cells (PBMCs), obtained at new diagnosis, from a patient treated with antithyroid drugs. The rearrangement links TRBV4-1 to TRBJ1-2; TRBD1 is a possible D gene (6 bases). This TCR came from a woman aged 18-29 years with Graves disease. Here the CDR3 DNA reads TGCGCCAGCAGCCAAGATAGGGGGGCGCCGGGCTACACCTTC. This codes for CASSQDRGAPGYTF.